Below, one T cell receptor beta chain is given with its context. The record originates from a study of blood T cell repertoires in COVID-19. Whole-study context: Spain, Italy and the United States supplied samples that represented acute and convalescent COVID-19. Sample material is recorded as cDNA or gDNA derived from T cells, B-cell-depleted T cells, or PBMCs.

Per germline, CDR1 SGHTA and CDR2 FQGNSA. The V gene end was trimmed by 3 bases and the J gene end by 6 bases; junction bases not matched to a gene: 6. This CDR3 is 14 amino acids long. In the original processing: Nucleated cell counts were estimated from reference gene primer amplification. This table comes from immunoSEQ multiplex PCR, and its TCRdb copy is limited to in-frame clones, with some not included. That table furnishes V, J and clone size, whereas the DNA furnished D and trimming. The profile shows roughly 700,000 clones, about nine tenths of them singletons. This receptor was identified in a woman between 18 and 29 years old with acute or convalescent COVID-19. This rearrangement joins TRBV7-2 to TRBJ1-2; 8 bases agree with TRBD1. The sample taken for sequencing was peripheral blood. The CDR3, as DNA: TGTGCCAGCAGCTTCTCCAGGACAGGGAATGGCTACACCTTC. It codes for CASSFSRTGNGYTF. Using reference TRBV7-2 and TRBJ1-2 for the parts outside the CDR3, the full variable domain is GAGVSQSPSNKVTEKGKDVELRCDPISGHTALYWYRQSLGQGLEFLIYFQGNSAPDKSGLPSDRFSAERTGGSVSTLTIQRTQQEDSAVYLCASSFSRTGNGYTFGSGTRLTVV.